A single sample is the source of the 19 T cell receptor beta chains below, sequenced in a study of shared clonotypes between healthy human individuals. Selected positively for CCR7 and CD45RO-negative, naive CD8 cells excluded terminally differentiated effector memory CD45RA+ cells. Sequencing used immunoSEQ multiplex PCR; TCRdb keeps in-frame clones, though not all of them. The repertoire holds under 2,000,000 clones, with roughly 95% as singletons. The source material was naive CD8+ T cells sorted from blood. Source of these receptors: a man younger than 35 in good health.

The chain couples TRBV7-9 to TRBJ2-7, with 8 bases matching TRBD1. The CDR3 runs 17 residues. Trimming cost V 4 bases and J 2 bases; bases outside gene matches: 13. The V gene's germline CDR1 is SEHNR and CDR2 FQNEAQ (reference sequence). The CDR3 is CASSSRQDRESTYEQYF. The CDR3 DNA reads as TGTGCCAGCAGCTCCAGACAGGACAGGGAGAGCACCTACGAGCAGTACTTC.

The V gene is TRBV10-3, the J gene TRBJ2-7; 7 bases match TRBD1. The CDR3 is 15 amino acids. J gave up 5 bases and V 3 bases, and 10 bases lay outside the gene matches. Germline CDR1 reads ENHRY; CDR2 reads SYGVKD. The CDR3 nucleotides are TGTGCCATCAGTGACCCCGAAAAGGGGGCGGACGAGCAGTACTTC. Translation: CAISDPEKGADEQYF.

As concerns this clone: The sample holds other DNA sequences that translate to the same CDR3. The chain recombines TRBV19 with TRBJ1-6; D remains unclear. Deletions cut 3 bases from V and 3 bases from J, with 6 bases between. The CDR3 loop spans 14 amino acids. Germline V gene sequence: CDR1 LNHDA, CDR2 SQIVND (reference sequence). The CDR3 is CASSIRDYNSPLHF. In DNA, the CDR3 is TGTGCCAGTAGTATCCGTGACTATAATTCACCCCTCCACTTT. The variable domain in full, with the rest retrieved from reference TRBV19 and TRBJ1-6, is DGGITQSPKYLFRKEGQNVTLSCEQNLNHDAMYWYRQDPGQGLRLIYYSQIVNDFQKGDIAEGYSVSREKKESFPLTVTSAQKNPTAFYLCASSIRDYNSPLHFGNGTRLTVT.

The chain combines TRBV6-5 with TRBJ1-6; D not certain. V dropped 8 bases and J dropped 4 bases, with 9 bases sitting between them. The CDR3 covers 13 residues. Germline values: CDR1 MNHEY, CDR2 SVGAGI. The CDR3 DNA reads TGTGCCAGCTCGCCTGAGTATAATTCACCCCTCCACTTT. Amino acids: CASSPEYNSPLHF.

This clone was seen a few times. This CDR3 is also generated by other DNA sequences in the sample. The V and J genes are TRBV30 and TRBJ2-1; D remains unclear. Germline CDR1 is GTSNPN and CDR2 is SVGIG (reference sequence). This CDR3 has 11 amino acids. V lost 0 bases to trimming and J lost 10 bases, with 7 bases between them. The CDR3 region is CAWSVGGEQFF. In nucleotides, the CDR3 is TGTGCCTGGAGTGTAGGTGGGGAGCAGTTCTTC.

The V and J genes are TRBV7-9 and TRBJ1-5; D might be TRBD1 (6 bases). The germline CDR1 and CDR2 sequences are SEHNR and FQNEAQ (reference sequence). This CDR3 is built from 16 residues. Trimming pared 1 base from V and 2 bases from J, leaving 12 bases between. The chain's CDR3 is CASSLGGADGNQPQHF. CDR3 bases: TGTGCCAGCAGCTTAGGGGGGGCGGATGGCAATCAGCCCCAGCATTTT.

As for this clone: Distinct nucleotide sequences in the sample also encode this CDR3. Written as DNA, the CDR3 is TGTGCCAGCAGCTTGACAGGGGGGAACTATGGCTACACCTTC. It specifies CASSLTGGNYGYTF. The chain links TRBV7-2 to TRBJ1-2; 9 bases are shared with TRBD1. V dropped 3 bases and J dropped 2; count of bases not matched to a gene: 1. Germline assignment: CDR1 SGHTA and CDR2 FQGNSA. This CDR3 contains 14 residues. Full variable domain (missing parts from reference TRBV7-2 and TRBJ1-2): GAGVSQSPSNKVTEKGKDVELRCDPISGHTALYWYRQSLGQGLEFLIYFQGNSAPDKSGLPSDRFSAERTGGSVSTLTIQRTQQEDSAVYLCASSLTGGNYGYTFGSGTRLTVV.

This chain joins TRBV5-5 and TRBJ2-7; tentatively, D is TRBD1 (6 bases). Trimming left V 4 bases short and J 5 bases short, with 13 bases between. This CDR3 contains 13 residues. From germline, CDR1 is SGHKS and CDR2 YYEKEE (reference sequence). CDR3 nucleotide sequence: TGTGCCAGCAGCCTTACAGGGCGTAACGAGCAGTACTTC. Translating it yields CASSLTGRNEQYF.

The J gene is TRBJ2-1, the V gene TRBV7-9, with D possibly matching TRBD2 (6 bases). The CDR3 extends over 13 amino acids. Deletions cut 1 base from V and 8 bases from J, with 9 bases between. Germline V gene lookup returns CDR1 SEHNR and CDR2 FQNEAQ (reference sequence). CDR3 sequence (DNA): TGTGCCAGCAGCTTAGGGGAGGAGTATGAGCAGTTCTTC. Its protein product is CASSLGEEYEQFF.

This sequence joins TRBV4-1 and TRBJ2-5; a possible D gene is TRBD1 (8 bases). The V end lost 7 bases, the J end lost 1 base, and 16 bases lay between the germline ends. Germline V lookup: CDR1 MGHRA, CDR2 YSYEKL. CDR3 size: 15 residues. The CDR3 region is CASTPGGGGQETQYF. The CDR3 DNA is TGCGCCAGCACCCCAGGGGGCGGGGGCCAAGAGACCCAGTACTTC.

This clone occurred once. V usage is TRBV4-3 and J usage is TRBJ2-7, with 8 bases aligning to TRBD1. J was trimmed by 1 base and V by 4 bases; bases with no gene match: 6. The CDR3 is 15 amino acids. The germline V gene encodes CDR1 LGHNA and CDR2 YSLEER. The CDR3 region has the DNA TGCGCCAGCAGCCCGGACAGGGAAGGGTCCTACGAGCAGTACTTC. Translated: CASSPDREGSYEQYF.

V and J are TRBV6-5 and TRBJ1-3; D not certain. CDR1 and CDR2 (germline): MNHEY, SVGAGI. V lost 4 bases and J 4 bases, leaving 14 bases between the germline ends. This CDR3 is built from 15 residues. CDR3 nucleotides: TGTGCCAGCAGTTCATCTCTTGGCGTAGGAAACACCATATATTTT. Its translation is CASSSSLGVGNTIYF.

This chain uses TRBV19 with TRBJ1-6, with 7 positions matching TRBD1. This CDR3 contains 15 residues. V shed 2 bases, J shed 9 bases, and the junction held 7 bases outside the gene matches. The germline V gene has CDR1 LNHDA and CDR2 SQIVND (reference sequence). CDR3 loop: CASSISEGAGSPLHF. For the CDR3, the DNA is TGTGCCAGTAGTATATCCGAGGGGGCAGGTTCACCCCTCCACTTT.

CDR3 sequence reads: CASSLSLGQGAINYGYTF. CDR3 nucleotides: TGTGCCAGCAGTTTATCTTTGGGACAGGGGGCCATCAACTATGGCTACACCTTC. The rearrangement uses TRBV27 and TRBJ1-2; 12 nucleotides agree with TRBD1. Losses at the gene ends were 0 bases for V and 2 bases for J; bases not matched to a gene: 7. The CDR3 has 18 residues. The V gene's germline CDR1 is MNHEY and CDR2 SMNVEV (reference sequence).

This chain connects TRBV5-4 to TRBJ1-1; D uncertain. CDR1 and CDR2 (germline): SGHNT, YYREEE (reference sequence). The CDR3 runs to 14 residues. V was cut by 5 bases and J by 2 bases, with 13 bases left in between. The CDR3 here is CASRDGWVNTEAFF. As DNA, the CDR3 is TGTGCCAGCAGAGATGGGTGGGTTAACACTGAAGCTTTCTTT.

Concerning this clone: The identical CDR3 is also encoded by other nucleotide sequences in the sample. This CDR3 is CASSFTGNTEAFF. CDR3 in DNA: TGTGCCAGCAGCTTCACCGGGAACACTGAAGCTTTCTTT. The V gene is TRBV5-4, the J gene TRBJ1-1, with D unclear. The CDR3 sequence is 13 residues long. V gave up 2 bases and J gave up 1 base, with 6 bases separating them. Germline CDR1 is SGHNT and CDR2 is YYREEE (reference sequence).

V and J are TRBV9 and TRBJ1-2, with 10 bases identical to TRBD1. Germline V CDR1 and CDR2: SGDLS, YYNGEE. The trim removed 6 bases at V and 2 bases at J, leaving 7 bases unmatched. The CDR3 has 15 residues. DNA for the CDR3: TGTGCCAGCACCAAGGGACAGGGGATCAACTATGGCTACACCTTC. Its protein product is CASTKGQGINYGYTF.

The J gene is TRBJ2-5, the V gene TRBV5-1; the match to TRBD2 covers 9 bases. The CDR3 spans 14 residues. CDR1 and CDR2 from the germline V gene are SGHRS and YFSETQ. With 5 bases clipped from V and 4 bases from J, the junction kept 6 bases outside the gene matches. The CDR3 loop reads CASRPGLASETQYF. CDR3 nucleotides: TGCGCCAGCAGGCCGGGACTAGCATCAGAGACCCAGTACTTC.

The CDR3 sequence: CASSMLDKAPYNEQFF. The CDR3 region has the DNA TGCGCCAGCAGCATGCTTGACAAGGCCCCTTACAATGAGCAGTTCTTC. The V and J genes are TRBV5-1 and TRBJ2-1; no clear D gene. V lost 4 bases and J 4 bases, leaving 18 bases between the germline ends. The CDR3 covers 16 residues. CDR1 is SGHRS, CDR2 YFSETQ, per germline.